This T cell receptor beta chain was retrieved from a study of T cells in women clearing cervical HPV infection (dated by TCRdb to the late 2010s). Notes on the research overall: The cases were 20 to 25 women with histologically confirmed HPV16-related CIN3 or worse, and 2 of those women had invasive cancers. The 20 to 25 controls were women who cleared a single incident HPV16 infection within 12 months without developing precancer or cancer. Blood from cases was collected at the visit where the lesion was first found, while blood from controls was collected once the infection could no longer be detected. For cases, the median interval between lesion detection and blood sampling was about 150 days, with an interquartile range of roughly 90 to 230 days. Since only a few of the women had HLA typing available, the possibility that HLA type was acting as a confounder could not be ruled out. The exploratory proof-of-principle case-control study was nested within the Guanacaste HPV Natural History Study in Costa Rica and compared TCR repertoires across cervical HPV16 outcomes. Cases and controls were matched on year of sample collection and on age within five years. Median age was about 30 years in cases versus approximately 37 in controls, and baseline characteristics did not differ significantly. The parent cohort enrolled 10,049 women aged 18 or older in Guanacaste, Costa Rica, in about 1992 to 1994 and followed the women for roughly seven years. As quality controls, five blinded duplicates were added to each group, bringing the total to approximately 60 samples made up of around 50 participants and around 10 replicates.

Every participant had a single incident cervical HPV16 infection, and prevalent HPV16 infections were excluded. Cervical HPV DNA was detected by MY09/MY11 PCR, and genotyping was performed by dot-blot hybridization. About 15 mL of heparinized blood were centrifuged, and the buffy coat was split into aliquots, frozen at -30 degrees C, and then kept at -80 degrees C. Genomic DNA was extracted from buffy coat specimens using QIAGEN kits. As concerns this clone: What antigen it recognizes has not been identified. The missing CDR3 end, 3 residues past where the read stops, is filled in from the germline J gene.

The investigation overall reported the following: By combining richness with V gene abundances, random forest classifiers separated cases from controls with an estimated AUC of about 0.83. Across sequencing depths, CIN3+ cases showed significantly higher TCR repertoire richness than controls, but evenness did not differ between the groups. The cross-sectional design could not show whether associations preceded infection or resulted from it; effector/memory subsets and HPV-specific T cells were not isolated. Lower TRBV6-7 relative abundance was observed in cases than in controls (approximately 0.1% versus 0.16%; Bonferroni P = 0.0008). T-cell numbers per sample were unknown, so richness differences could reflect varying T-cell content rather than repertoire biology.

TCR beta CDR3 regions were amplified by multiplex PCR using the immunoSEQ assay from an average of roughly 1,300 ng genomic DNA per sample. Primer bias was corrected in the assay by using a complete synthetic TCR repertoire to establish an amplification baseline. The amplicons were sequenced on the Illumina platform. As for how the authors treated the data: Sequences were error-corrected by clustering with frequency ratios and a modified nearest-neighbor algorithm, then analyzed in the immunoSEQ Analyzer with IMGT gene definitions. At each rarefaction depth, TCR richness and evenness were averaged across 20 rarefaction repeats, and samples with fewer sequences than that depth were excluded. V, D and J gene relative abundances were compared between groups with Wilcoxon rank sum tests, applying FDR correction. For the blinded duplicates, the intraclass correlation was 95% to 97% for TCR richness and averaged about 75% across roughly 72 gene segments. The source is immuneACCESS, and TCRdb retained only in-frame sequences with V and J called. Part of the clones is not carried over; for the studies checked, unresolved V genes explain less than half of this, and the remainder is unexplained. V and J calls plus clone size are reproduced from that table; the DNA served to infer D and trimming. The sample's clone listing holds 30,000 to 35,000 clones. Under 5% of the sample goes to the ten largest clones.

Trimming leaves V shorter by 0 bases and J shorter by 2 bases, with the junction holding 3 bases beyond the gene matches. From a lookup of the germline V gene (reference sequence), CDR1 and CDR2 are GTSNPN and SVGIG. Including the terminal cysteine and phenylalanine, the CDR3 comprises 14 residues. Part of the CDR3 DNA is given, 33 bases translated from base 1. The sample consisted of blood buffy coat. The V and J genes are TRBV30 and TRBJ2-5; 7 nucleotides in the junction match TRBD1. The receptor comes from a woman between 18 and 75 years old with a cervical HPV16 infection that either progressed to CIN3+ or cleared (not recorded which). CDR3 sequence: CAWSVGQVQETQYF. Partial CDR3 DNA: TGTGCCTGGAGTGTAGGACAGGTGCAAGAGACC.